This TCR beta chain originates from a study of cytomegalovirus exposure and HLA in healthy donors. General study findings and limits: Several of the most significant clusters appeared, in a later analysis, to be linked to common viral pathogens.

The V segment lost 1 base and the J segment 3 bases; nucleotides outside the gene matches: 1. CDR1 SGHRS and CDR2 YFSETQ come from the germline V gene. The CDR3 consists of 14 residues. On this clone itself: Its target is not known.

Healthy people donating bone marrow made up the donors. Primers: 60 Vbeta forward and 13 Jbeta reverse. Some clones are missing from TCRdb's copy, which holds only in-frame ones; the method was immunoSEQ multiplex PCR. The sample consists of 150,000 to 200,000 clones, 78% of them appearing once. Input material: PBMCs. V and J are TRBV5-1 and TRBJ2-1, with 7 bases identical to TRBD2. This clonotype was obtained from a woman aged 30 to 39 in good health and CMV-seropositive. The CDR3 DNA follows: TGCGCCAGCAGCTTGACTAGCGACTACAATGAGCAGTTCTTC. Translating it yields CASSLTSDYNEQFF.